What follows is one T cell receptor (beta chain) and its context. Its antigen is unknown. Nothing much larger sits one base from this clone, and base qualities are not available. TCR beta CDR3 regions were sequenced from DNA using the immunoSEQ hsTCRbeta Kit. In the authors' own workflow: TCR sequencing data were analysed with the ImmunoSEQ Analyzer. T cell clonality was defined as 1 minus Pielou's evenness, calculated on productive rearrangements. T cell diversity was measured with the inverse Simpson index on productive templates. T cell density was defined as TCR beta template counts normalized to usable DNA, with usable DNA estimated by amplification and sequencing of housekeeping genes. Two-sided Kruskal-Wallis tests were used to compare TCR metrics across histologic stages. What TCRdb holds here is the immuneACCESS table cut down to in-frame rearrangements. Part of the clones is not present; checked against another copy, under half of the missing clones reflect an unresolved V gene, and the others are unexplained. The V and J calls and the clone size are those of that table, but D and trimming were determined from the DNA. The sample records some 3,900 clones, under 80% of which are singletons. The ten biggest clones cover approximately 11% of the sample.

This sample was included in a study of immune evolution from preneoplasia to lung adenocarcinoma (dated by TCRdb to about 2021). In the study overall: No AAH lesions showed HLA loss of heterozygosity, compared with 6% to 8.5% of AIS, more than 13% of MIA and 30% to 35% of ADC lesions. The study profiled immune contexture across lung adenocarcinoma precursors and invasive adenocarcinoma using immune gene expression, TCR sequencing and multiplex immunofluorescence. Resected precursor lesions (AAH, AIS, MIA) and invasive adenocarcinomas were compared against paired morphologically normal lung tissue. Sample size was based on specimen availability rather than a prior power calculation. The immune data were combined with whole exome sequencing and methylation data from the same cohort of nodules. The overall cohort comprised 40 to 55 patients with pulmonary nodules who underwent surgical resection. The TCR sequencing data were obtained from a few dozen patients. The study reported that about 100 samples were used for TCR sequencing. POLYSOLVER was used to infer Class I HLA alleles from exome data, while LOHHLA was used to detect allele-specific HLA loss. On the study overall, not on this receptor specifically: The findings were based on association rather than direct causation, and larger cohorts with long-term follow-up and longitudinal biopsies were deemed needed. Top T cell clone frequencies were highest in normal lung and appeared to decrease progressively from AAH through AIS, MIA and invasive adenocarcinoma. Because all patients were from Japan and China, applicability to Western populations was uncertain. The highest T cell clonality was observed in KRAS-mutant nodules compared with EGFR-mutant or double wild-type lesions. Normal lung showed the highest clonality, whereas later-stage lesions appeared to have higher T cell density and diversity but lower clonality.

Patients underwent resection in Japan or China between about 2014 and 2017. The histologic diagnosis of each case was independently confirmed on H&E slides by two lung cancer pathologists. For nucleic acid extraction, premalignant or tumor cells were enriched by macro-dissection following pathologic assessment. The AllPrep DNA/RNA FFPE Kit was used to isolate DNA from FFPE tissue. The sequenced sample consisted of FFPE minimally invasive lung adenocarcinoma tissue. The cell subset or site label, read with the paper, signifies: micro-invasive lung adenocarcinoma (MIA). This sequence was found in a person between 65 and 80 years old with lung adenocarcinoma.

The CDR3 in this case is CASSEVRGRFVQPQHF. The DNA is TGTGCCAGCAGTGAAGTTCGGGGGAGATTCGTTCAGCCCCAGCATTTT. The sequence joins TRBV6-1 to TRBJ1-5, and TRBD1 may be the D gene, going by 5 matching bases. From its cysteine to its phenylalanine, the CDR3 spans 16 amino acids. This entry keeps only the CDR3 DNA: 48 bases, framed from base 1. The trim is 1 base for V and 6 bases for J, with a gap of 16 bases between the germline ends. The germline V gene gives CDR1 as MNHNS and CDR2 as SASEGT.